These 19 T cell receptor beta chains were sequenced from one sample in a study of early T cells in non-severe SARS-CoV-2 infection. One entry per CDR3 protein, called by TCRdb with MiXCR from the 5' RACE reads. The sample has around 110,000 distinct CDR3 sequences, 11% seen once. The sequencing input was whole blood. The receptors originated from an adult who was a healthcare worker with PCR-confirmed SARS-CoV-2 infection or an uninfected control (not recorded which).

This clonotype has a handful of counts. The gene calls are TRBV12-3 or TRBV12-4 and TRBJ2-7; D is unclear. This CDR3 region has 14 residues. Trimming cost V 5 bases and J 5 bases, with 16 bases left between them. The CDR3 DNA follows: TGTGCCAGCAGTGGGCCCAATCACCCCGACGAGCAGTACTTC. Its protein product is CASSGPNHPDEQYF.

The genes are TRBV12-3 or TRBV12-4 and TRBJ2-7; a possible D gene is TRBD1 (10 bases). The CDR3 extends over 15 amino acids. V lost 6 bases and J 5 bases, leaving 20 bases between the germline ends. The CDR3 protein is CASRRGGQGINEQYF. CDR3 bases: TGTGCCAGCAGGCGGGGGGGACAGGGGATAAACGAGCAGTACTTC.

The sample holds many counts of this clonotype. The chain recombines TRBV29-1 with TRBJ2-7, with no clear D. CDR1 and CDR2 from the germline V gene are SQVTM and ANQGSEA. The CDR3 is 13 residues long. V lost 4 bases, J lost 2 bases, and 12 bases lay in between. The CDR3 protein is CSVVGPGTYEQYF. The CDR3 coding sequence is TGCAGCGTTGTGGGTCCGGGTACCTACGAGCAGTACTTC.

The chain couples TRBV28 to TRBJ1-2; D ambiguous. Trimming took off 2 bases at V and 8 bases at J, with 12 bases between the two ends. The CDR3 spans 13 residues. Germline CDR1 is MDHEN and CDR2 is SYDVKM. CDR3 loop: CASSLRRTRGYTF. As DNA, the CDR3 is TGTGCCAGCAGTTTACGGCGGACGAGAGGCTACACCTTC.

This clonotype counts as medium-sized. Here the CDR3 reads CASSVGRWAGANVLTF. For the CDR3, the DNA is TGTGCCAGCAGCGTAGGAAGGTGGGCTGGGGCCAACGTCCTGACTTTC. The chain joins TRBV9 to TRBJ2-6; D uncertain. V lost 0 bases, J lost 2 bases, and 9 bases lay in between. CDR1 SGDLS and CDR2 YYNGEE come from the germline V gene. This CDR3 is built from 16 residues.

This clonotype was counted many times. The V gene is TRBV20-1, the J gene TRBJ2-1; D perhaps matches TRBD1 (5 bases). Germline assignment: CDR1 DFQATT and CDR2 SNEGSKA (reference sequence). Trimming cost V 2 bases and J 9 bases, with 14 bases left between them. This CDR3 comprises 13 residues. CDR3 protein: CSARTTGMPEQFF. For the CDR3, the DNA is TGCAGTGCTAGAACAACAGGTATGCCTGAGCAGTTCTTC.

In DNA form, the CDR3 reads TGTGCCAGCAGCTTAGCCTTCGACCAAGAGACCCAGTACTTC. It yields the protein CASSLAFDQETQYF. This chain links TRBV7-9 with TRBJ2-5; D gene uncertain. Trimming cost V 0 bases and J 0 bases, with 5 bases left between them. This CDR3 is built from 14 residues. CDR1 is SEHNR, CDR2 FQNEAQ, per germline (reference sequence).

This clonotype was found many times. Here the CDR3 reads CASRGGTSGRNEQFF. CDR3 sequence (DNA): TGTGCCAGCAGGGGAGGGACTAGCGGGAGAAATGAGCAGTTCTTC. The chain employs TRBV12-3 or TRBV12-4 and TRBJ2-1; 14 bases are shared with TRBD2. The CDR3 extends over 15 amino acids. With 6 bases clipped from V and 7 bases from J, the junction kept 5 bases outside the gene matches.

There are many counts of this clonotype. The chain is built from TRBV20-1 and TRBJ2-1, with 9 bases identical to TRBD2. The germline CDR1 and CDR2 sequences are DFQATT and SNEGSKA (reference sequence). J lost 9 bases, V lost 7 bases, and 7 bases had no gene match. The CDR3 loop spans 12 amino acids. The CDR3 here is CSVLAGSLEQFF. The CDR3 region has the DNA TGCAGTGTTCTAGCGGGAAGTCTTGAGCAGTTCTTC.

The rearrangement uses TRBV29-1 and TRBJ2-7; D is perhaps TRBD1 (7 bases). The CDR3 is 13 residues long. Trimming removed 4 bases from V and 4 bases from J, with 14 bases in between. From germline, CDR1 is SQVTM and CDR2 ANQGSEA. CDR3 coding DNA: TGCAGCGTTGCAGGAGGGGGCAGTTACGAGCAGTACTTC. Translation: CSVAGGGSYEQYF.

This clonotype was counted a few times. The CDR3 DNA sequence: TGTGCCAGCAGTTACCTCAAAGAGACCCAGTACTTC. This translates into CASSYLKETQYF. The J gene is TRBJ2-5, the V gene TRBV6-6; D call uncertain. Trimming shortened V by 2 bases and J by 3 bases, and 4 bases separated the two germline ends. The CDR3 has 12 amino acids. Germline V gene lookup returns CDR1 MNHNY and CDR2 SVGAGI (reference sequence).

In nucleotides, the CDR3 is TGTGCCAGCAGCGTTGCCGGGACAGCTTCTGAAGCTTTCTTT. Translation gives CASSVAGTASEAFF. This chain connects TRBV5-6 to TRBJ1-1, with 7 bases aligning to TRBD1. The V gene's germline CDR1 is SGHDT and CDR2 YYEEEE. Unmatched junction bases numbered 9, after V lost 4 bases and J lost 6 bases. This CDR3 region has 14 residues.

This clonotype has only a few counts. This chain joins TRBV15 and TRBJ2-5; 7 bases are shared with TRBD1. Germline loops: CDR1 LNHNV, CDR2 YYDKDF (reference sequence). Germline trimming cut 8 bases from V and 5 bases from J; bases unmatched to any gene: 5. The CDR3 contains 12 residues. CDR3 loop: CATRDSHETQYF. Here the CDR3 DNA reads TGTGCCACCCGGGACAGTCATGAGACCCAGTACTTC.

At least ten counts were recorded for this clonotype. The CDR3 spells CASSSPERALYGYTF. CDR3 bases: TGTGCCAGCAGTTCACCCGAACGCGCGTTATATGGCTACACCTTC. The chain recombines TRBV7-2 with TRBJ1-2; no firm D call. The germline V gene encodes CDR1 SGHTA and CDR2 FQGNSA. The CDR3 totals 15 residues. V gave up 6 bases and J gave up 5 bases, with 19 bases separating them.

The rearrangement uses TRBV5-1 and TRBJ2-2; 10 nucleotides line up with TRBD2. This CDR3 comprises 18 residues. V dropped 3 bases and J dropped 2; count of bases not matched to a gene: 10. Germline V gene sequence: CDR1 SGHRS, CDR2 YFSETQ. The CDR3 nucleotides read TGCGCCAGCAGCTCCCTGAGCCTAGCGGGAGTAAACACCGGGGAGCTGTTTTTT. It translates to CASSSLSLAGVNTGELFF.

In regard to this clonotype: One base away lies a much larger clone, so this may be a sequencing read error. The chain carries TRBV28 and TRBJ2-7, with a possible D match to TRBD2 (5 bases). This CDR3 spans 11 amino acids. The germline V and J ends were trimmed by 5 bases and 5 bases, with 7 bases remaining between them. CDR1 and CDR2 from the germline V gene are MDHEN and SYDVKM. CDR3: CASSVGNEQYF. The CDR3 DNA sequence: TGTGCCAGCAGTGTCGGGAACGAGCAGTACTTC.

The chain recombines TRBV7-9 with TRBJ1-5; D unresolved. Trimming pared 2 bases from V and 4 bases from J, leaving 6 bases between. CDR3 size: 13 residues. The germline V gene has CDR1 SEHNR and CDR2 FQNEAQ (reference sequence). CDR3 sequence: CASSLSVNQPQHF. The CDR3, as DNA: TGTGCCAGCAGCTTATCAGTGAATCAGCCCCAGCATTTT. The full variable domain, in which reference TRBV7-9 and TRBJ1-5 provide the parts outside the CDR3, is DTGVSQNPRHKITKRGQNVTFRCDPISEHNRLYWYRQTLGQGPEFLTYFQNEAQLEKSRLLSDRFSAERPKGSFSTLEIQRTEQGDSAMYLCASSLSVNQPQHFGDGTRLSIL.

This sequence joins TRBV21-1 and TRBJ2-1; no DNA check was done on the table's D call, TRBD1. TRBV21-1 is a known pseudogene. The CDR3 is 15 amino acids. The CDR3 reads CASRPPPGTNHEQFF. The CDR3 nucleotides are TGTGCCAGCAGACCTCCTCCCGGGACCAACCATGAGCAGTTCTTC.

This clonotype showed up many times. The chain couples TRBV12-3 or TRBV12-4 to TRBJ2-3; D might be TRBD1 (6 bases). The CDR3 totals 21 residues. The V end lost 1 base, the J end lost 0 bases, and 26 bases lay between the germline ends. The CDR3: CASSLELERTGLRGSTDTQYF. The CDR3 nucleotides are TGTGCCAGCAGTTTAGAGCTAGAAAGAACAGGGTTGAGGGGTAGCACAGATACGCAGTATTTT.